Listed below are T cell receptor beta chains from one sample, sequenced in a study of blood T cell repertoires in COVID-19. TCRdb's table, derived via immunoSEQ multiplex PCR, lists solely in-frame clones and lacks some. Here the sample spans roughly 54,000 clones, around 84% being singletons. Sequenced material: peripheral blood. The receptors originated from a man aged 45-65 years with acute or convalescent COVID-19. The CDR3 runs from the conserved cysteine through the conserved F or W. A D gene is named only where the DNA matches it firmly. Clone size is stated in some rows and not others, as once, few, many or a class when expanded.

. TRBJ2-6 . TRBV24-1 TGTGCCACCGGGGAGGCAGCTGGGGCCAACGTCCTGACTTTC CATGEAAGANVLTF
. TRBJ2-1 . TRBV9 TGTGCCAGCAGCGTAGGTACTGGAGGGAGTGAGCAGTTCTTC CASSVGTGGSEQFF
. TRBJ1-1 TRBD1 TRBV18 TGTGCCAGCTCACCACTGGGACAGGGGCAACCAACTTTCTTT CASSPLGQGQPTFF
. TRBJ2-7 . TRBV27 TGTGCCAGCAGTTTAGTACCGAGTAGCTCCTACGAGCAGTACTTC CASSLVPSSSYEQYF
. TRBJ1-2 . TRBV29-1 TGCAGCGTTCAGATACAGGGAGTACCCTATGGCTACACCTTC CSVQIQGVPYGYTF
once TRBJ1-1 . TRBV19 TGTGCCAGTAGTATACTTAGGGTAGGGGGTGACACTGAAGCTTTCTTT CASSILRVGGDTEAFF
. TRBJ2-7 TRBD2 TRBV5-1 TGCGCCAGCAGCCGTTCCGGGACTAGCGGGGGGGAAGCCTACGAGCAGTACTTC CASSRSGTSGGEAYEQYF
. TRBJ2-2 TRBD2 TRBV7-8 TGTGCCAGCAGCCCTGGACTAGCGTGGGGCACCGGGGAGCTGTTTTTT CASSPGLAWGTGELFF
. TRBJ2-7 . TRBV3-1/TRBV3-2 TGTGCCAGCAGCCACGCCCGAGGAACCGGCGAGCAGTACTTC CASSHARGTGEQYF
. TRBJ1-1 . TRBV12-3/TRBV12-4 TGTGCCAGCGGGCAAATGGGGGGCACTGAAGCTTTCTTT CASGQMGGTEAFF
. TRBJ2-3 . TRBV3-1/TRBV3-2 TGTGCCAGCAGCGCCTCCCCTACCTCTACGCAGTATTTT CASSASPTSTQYF
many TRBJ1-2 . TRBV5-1 TGCGCCAGCAGCTCGGACGGGATCTATGGCTACACCTTC CASSSDGIYGYTF
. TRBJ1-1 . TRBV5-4 TGTGCCAGCAGCTTGAGACTGACGAACACTGAAGCTTTCTTT CASSLRLTNTEAFF
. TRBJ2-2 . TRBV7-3 TGTGCCAGCAGCTTCAGGACAGTCAGTACCGGGGAGCTGTTTTTT CASSFRTVSTGELFF
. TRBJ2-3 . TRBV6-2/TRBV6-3 TGTGCCAGCAGTTACTGGGCAGGGAACACAGATACGCAGTATTTT CASSYWAGNTDTQYF